A single sample gave rise to the 32 T cell receptor beta chains below, sequenced in a study of PD-1 blockade in classical Hodgkin lymphoma (dated by TCRdb to the early 2020s). In the paper's terms, the time point label means: cycle 2 day 1 (C2D1) of nivolumab. Every trial patient had relapsed following autologous stem cell transplantation, and prior brentuximab vedotin exposure was what differed among cohorts A, B and C. The library was built by means of the immunoSEQ multiplex PCR assay. The immuneACCESS repertoire file appears here via TCRdb, limited to in-frame rearrangements. These files lack a portion of the clones; in checked studies, under half of the deficit traces to unresolved V genes, and the cause of the others is not known. This sample holds approximately 5,000 clones; roughly 70% were observed only once. Together, the top ten hold about two thirds of the sample. The material was peripheral blood mononuclear cells (PBMCs), obtained before the second cycle of nivolumab. Receptors were obtained from a human donor with classical Hodgkin lymphoma.

The CDR3 DNA follows: TGTGCCAGCAGCTCGACAGGGGCTAACTATGGCTACACCTTC. Translated, it gives CASSSTGANYGYTF. The chain employs TRBV7-2 and TRBJ1-2; 8 nucleotides match TRBD1. Trimming removed 4 bases from V and 0 bases from J; junction bases left unmatched: 1. Germline V gene sequence: CDR1 SGHTA, CDR2 FQGNSA. CDR3 length equals 14 residues.

This sequence joins TRBV7-7 and TRBJ1-1, with unresolved D. The CDR3 has 14 amino acids. V was shortened by 2 bases and J by 1 base, with 8 bases between the two germline ends. Germline assignment: CDR1 SSHAT and CDR2 FNYEAQ (reference sequence). Here the CDR3 reads CASSLNGENTEAFF. CDR3 DNA: TGTGCCAGCAGCTTAAACGGCGAGAACACTGAAGCTTTCTTT.

The rearrangement uses TRBV4-1 and TRBJ2-2, with D unresolved. V lost 0 bases and J lost 8, with 7 bases in between. Germline V gene lookup returns CDR1 MGHRA and CDR2 YSYEKL. CDR3 length: 13 residues. CDR3 nucleotide sequence: TGCGCCAGCAGCCAAGATTCCACTGGGGAGCTGTTTTTT. Protein: CASSQDSTGELFF.

The count of this clone is one. The rearrangement links TRBV30 to TRBJ1-2; D is undetermined. The CDR3 has 15 residues. CDR1 and CDR2 (germline): GTSNPN, SVGIG (reference sequence). V lost 1 base, J lost 0 bases, and 12 bases lay in between. The CDR3 DNA follows: TGTGCCTGGAGTGAGATACCTCACTCTAACTATGGCTACACCTTC. This translates into CAWSEIPHSNYGYTF.

This chain uses TRBV6-1 with TRBJ2-1; no clear D gene. The CDR3 consists of 13 residues. Germline assignment: CDR1 MNHNS and CDR2 SASEGT. The V gene lost 5 bases and the J gene lost 7 bases, with 12 bases spanning the gap. The DNA of the CDR3 is TGTGCCAGCAGTCCAGTATTGGGTAATGAGCAGTTCTTC. Protein sequence: CASSPVLGNEQFF.

This chain links TRBV5-1 with TRBJ1-1; possible D gene TRBD1, 5 bases. Germline V gene sequence: CDR1 SGHRS, CDR2 YFSETQ. Trimming removed 2 bases at V and 4 bases at J, with 18 bases between. CDR3 size: 16 residues. The CDR3, as DNA: TGCGCCAGCAGCTTAATGGGGGAGGGCTGGGGCACTGAAGCTTTCTTT. Its translation: CASSLMGEGWGTEAFF. The full variable domain, with the rest looked up from reference TRBV5-1 and TRBJ1-1, is KAGVTQTPRYLIKTRGQQVTLSCSPISGHRSVSWYQQTPGQGLQFLFEYFSETQRNKGNFPGRFSGRQFSNSRSEMNVSTLELGDSALYLCASSLMGEGWGTEAFFGQGTRLTVV.

The V gene is TRBV4-3, the J gene TRBJ1-5, with 10 bases aligning to TRBD1. This CDR3 contains 16 residues. V gave up 2 bases and J gave up 8 bases; unmatched junction bases: 9. Germline assignment: CDR1 LGHNA and CDR2 YSLEER. The CDR3 DNA reads as TGCGCCAGCAGCCAAAGCCCGGGACAGGGGAAGAAGCCCCAGCATTTT. Its translation is CASSQSPGQGKKPQHF.

The rearrangement uses TRBV28 and TRBJ1-6; D may be TRBD1 (6 bases). The CDR3 has 15 amino acids. V lost 3 bases to trimming and J lost 6 bases, with 12 bases between them. Germline loops: CDR1 MDHEN, CDR2 SYDVKM. CDR3 region: CASSLRGARNSPLHF. The DNA for the CDR3 is TGTGCCAGCAGTTTGAGGGGGGCCCGTAATTCACCCCTCCACTTT.

In its sample, this clone was seen once. J is TRBJ2-5 and V is TRBV7-2; D is unclear. Germline CDR1 and CDR2: SGHTA and FQGNSA. The CDR3 loop spans 15 amino acids. V lost 1 base to trimming and J lost 4 bases, with 13 bases between them. The CDR3 DNA sequence: TGTGCCAGCAGCTTAGAACTACAGTCTTTAGAGACCCAGTACTTC. Translating gives CASSLELQSLETQYF.

The gene calls are TRBV5-6 and TRBJ2-1; TRBD2 matches 9 bases. The J segment lost 6 bases and the V segment lost 2 bases, leaving 6 bases of the junction unmatched. The CDR3 length is 15 residues. Germline-derived CDR1 and CDR2 are SGHDT and YYEEEE. CDR3 loop: CASSFSGGPPNEQFF. The CDR3 coding sequence is TGTGCCAGCAGCTTTAGCGGGGGTCCCCCCAATGAGCAGTTCTTC. Drawing the rest from reference TRBV5-6 and TRBJ2-1, the complete variable domain is DAGVTQSPTHLIKTRGQQVTLRCSPKSGHDTVSWYQQALGQGPQFIFQYYEEEERQRGNFPDRFSGHQFPNYSSELNVNALLLGDSALYLCASSFSGGPPNEQFFGPGTRLTVL.

Worth noting for this clone: Germline is not matched at one junction end, which may reflect a read error. The CDR3 region is CASSQDFDRGLYNEQFF. Here the CDR3 DNA reads TGCGCCAGCAGCCAAGATTTTGACAGGGGTTTATACAATGAGCAGTTCTTC. The chain is built from TRBV7-9 and TRBJ2-1; 8 nucleotides align to TRBD1. Germline CDR1 and CDR2: SEHNR and FQNEAQ (reference sequence). The CDR3 extends over 17 amino acids.

This chain links TRBV7-6 with TRBJ2-1; D is ambiguous. This CDR3 spans 14 amino acids. V was pared by 4 bases and J by 6 bases, with 13 bases between. Germline V gives CDR1 SGHVS, CDR2 FNYEAQ. CDR3 bases: TGTGCCAGCAGCTATGGGCCATCGTCCAATGAGCAGTTCTTC. Protein sequence: CASSYGPSSNEQFF.

The chain recombines TRBV6-4 with TRBJ1-5; D call uncertain. The germline V gene encodes CDR1 MRHNA and CDR2 SNTAGT. The V gene lost 6 bases and the J gene lost 0 bases, with 9 bases spanning the gap. The CDR3 loop spans 14 amino acids. The CDR3: CASSEVFSNQPQHF. In DNA, the CDR3 is TGTGCCAGCAGCGAGGTGTTTAGCAATCAGCCCCAGCATTTT.

The chain uses TRBV6-1 and TRBJ2-1; TRBD2 matches at 8 bases. From germline, CDR1 is MNHNS and CDR2 SASEGT. This CDR3 is 13 amino acids long. Trimming cost V 4 bases and J 6 bases; bases outside gene matches: 2. CDR3 coding DNA: TGTGCCAGCAGTGCCGGGGGGGGCAATGAGCAGTTCTTC. Amino acid sequence: CASSAGGGNEQFF.

The rearrangement uses TRBV18 and TRBJ2-1; D is unclear. The CDR3 runs 17 residues. V was trimmed by 0 bases and J by 4 bases, leaving 16 bases between them. In germline, CDR1 is KGHSH, CDR2 LQKENI. For the CDR3, the DNA is TGTGCCAGCTCACCACCGAGTAGGTTAACAAGGTACAATGAGCAGTTCTTC. It encodes CASSPPSRLTRYNEQFF.

V is TRBV7-5 and J is TRBJ2-1; TRBD1, as called in the table, went unchecked against the DNA. TRBV7-5 is a documented pseudogene. The CDR3 extends over 15 amino acids. The CDR3: CASSPGTGVSNEQFF. CDR3 coding DNA: TGTGCCAGCAGCCCCGGGACAGGGGTGTCAAATGAGCAGTTCTTC.

The J gene is TRBJ2-3, the V gene TRBV2, with D unclear. V was clipped by 2 bases and J by 4 bases, with 10 bases between them. This CDR3 has 14 amino acids. Germline CDR1 reads SNHLY; CDR2 reads FYNNEI. The CDR3 bases are TGTGCCAGCAGTGAATACCCCTCTTCAGATACGCAGTATTTT. It is translated as CASSEYPSSDTQYF.

V usage is TRBV7-2 and J usage is TRBJ2-1; TRBD1 aligns across 11 bases. The V gene's germline CDR1 is SGHTA and CDR2 FQGNSA. This CDR3 is built from 16 residues. J lost 3 bases, V lost 1 base, and 2 bases had no gene match. The CDR3 coding sequence is TGTGCCAGCAGCTTAGGAGGGACAGGGGGCTACAATGAGCAGTTCTTC. This codes for CASSLGGTGGYNEQFF. The full variable domain, rest sourced from reference TRBV7-2 and TRBJ2-1, is GAGVSQSPSNKVTEKGKDVELRCDPISGHTALYWYRQSLGQGLEFLIYFQGNSAPDKSGLPSDRFSAERTGGSVSTLTIQRTQQEDSAVYLCASSLGGTGGYNEQFFGPGTRLTVL.

This clone is medium-sized within its sample. The chain employs TRBV5-1 and TRBJ2-5, with D possibly matching TRBD2 (5 bases). Germline lookup yields CDR1 SGHRS and CDR2 YFSETQ. The V gene lost 0 bases and the J gene lost 6 bases, with 9 bases spanning the gap. CDR3 length: 13 amino acids. The CDR3 spells CASSLGGFQTQYF. The CDR3 DNA follows: TGCGCCAGCAGCTTGGGCGGGTTTCAGACCCAGTACTTC.

The chain has TRBV7-9 and TRBJ2-1, with D possibly being TRBD2 (5 bases). This CDR3 spans 13 amino acids. Germline values: CDR1 SEHNR, CDR2 FQNEAQ (reference sequence). V shed 4 bases and J shed 8 bases, with 12 bases lying between them. The CDR3 bases are TGTGCCAGCAGCTCACCTAGCATCTATGAGCAGTTCTTC. Translation: CASSSPSIYEQFF.

The chain joins TRBV5-6 to TRBJ1-4, with no clear D. The CDR3 has 15 amino acids. V was shortened by 0 bases and J by 10 bases, with 16 bases between the two germline ends. The germline V gene encodes CDR1 SGHDT and CDR2 YYEEEE. DNA of the CDR3: TGTGCCAGCAGCTTGGCCGGGCCCCAAGCAGGAAAACTGTTTTTT. It yields the protein CASSLAGPQAGKLFF.

The chain links TRBV19 to TRBJ1-1; D is undetermined. V was pared by 3 bases and J by 4 bases, with 9 bases between. CDR1 and CDR2 from the germline V gene are LNHDA and SQIVND (reference sequence). The CDR3 spans 13 residues. The CDR3 nucleotides are TGTGCCAGTAGTATGTGGCGGTTCACTGAAGCTTTCTTT. This encodes CASSMWRFTEAFF. Using reference TRBV19 and TRBJ1-1 for the parts outside the CDR3, the full variable domain is DGGITQSPKYLFRKEGQNVTLSCEQNLNHDAMYWYRQDPGQGLRLIYYSQIVNDFQKGDIAEGYSVSREKKESFPLTVTSAQKNPTAFYLCASSMWRFTEAFFGQGTRLTVV.

The sample holds a few counts of this clone. The J gene is TRBJ2-3, the V gene TRBV9; D might be TRBD2 (5 bases). There are 15 residues in the CDR3. Trimming removed 2 bases at V and 6 bases at J, with 16 bases between. Germline V gene sequence: CDR1 SGDLS, CDR2 YYNGEE. The CDR3 reads CASSVDGNLGDTQYF. In DNA, the CDR3 is TGTGCCAGCAGCGTCGACGGGAACTTAGGGGATACGCAGTATTTT.

This rearrangement joins TRBV7-3 to TRBJ2-2; tentative D call: TRBD1 (7 bases). This CDR3 is 16 amino acids long. Germline V CDR1 and CDR2: SGHTA, FQGTGA. V was pared by 5 bases and J by 4 bases, with 17 bases between. The DNA for the CDR3 is TGTGCCAGCAGCAACCAGGGGGGCAGCGGCACCGGGGAGCTGTTTTTT. Protein sequence: CASSNQGGSGTGELFF.

The CDR3 reads CAWRMGVGQYF. CDR3 nucleotides: TGTGCCTGGAGGATGGGCGTTGGGCAGTACTTC. The V call is TRBV30, the J call TRBJ2-7; no reliable D call. V was shortened by 3 bases and J by 9 bases, with 12 bases between the two germline ends. In germline, CDR1 is GTSNPN, CDR2 SVGIG (reference sequence). The length of the CDR3 is 11 residues.

V gene TRBV19 combines with J gene TRBJ1-5, with D unresolved. The V and J ends lost 4 bases and 3 bases respectively, with 13 bases between them. This CDR3 region has 15 residues. Germline loops: CDR1 LNHDA, CDR2 SQIVND (reference sequence). The CDR3 region has the DNA TGTGCCAGTAGTAGCCCTTCGAGGTCCAATCAGCCCCAGCATTTT. Protein product: CASSSPSRSNQPQHF.

This clone was observed a few times. V and J are TRBV6-1 and TRBJ1-5; TRBD1 matches at 9 bases. CDR1 MNHNS and CDR2 SASEGT come from the germline V gene. This CDR3 has 15 residues. Trimming removed 6 bases from V and 2 bases from J; junction bases left unmatched: 5. CDR3 protein: CASSHRGLGNQPQHF. The CDR3 region has the DNA TGTGCCAGCAGCCACAGGGGGCTTGGCAATCAGCCCCAGCATTTT.

V is TRBV18 and J is TRBJ1-6; D remains unclear. Trimming stripped 2 bases from V and 10 bases from J, with 9 bases between. The CDR3 totals 13 residues. Germline V gene lookup returns CDR1 KGHSH and CDR2 LQKENI. Here the CDR3 reads CASSPRGKSPLHF. For the CDR3, the DNA is TGTGCCAGCTCACCAAGAGGGAAGTCACCCCTCCACTTT.

This clone rates as large. DNA of the CDR3: TGTGCCAGTAGCCAGACTAGCGGGAGTTTAGAGACCCAGTACTTC. Protein sequence: CASSQTSGSLETQYF. The chain couples TRBV19 to TRBJ2-5; 12 bases fit TRBD2. The CDR3 has 15 amino acids. Unmatched junction bases numbered 6, after V lost 6 bases and J lost 4 bases. Looked up from germline, CDR1 is LNHDA and CDR2 is SQIVND (reference sequence).

This sequence joins TRBV4-1 and TRBJ1-2; no firm D call. The CDR3 runs to 16 residues. The germline V gene has CDR1 MGHRA and CDR2 YSYEKL. Trimming stripped 0 bases from V and 1 base from J, with 12 bases between. CDR3 nucleotide sequence: TGCGCCAGCAGCCAAGATAGGGCGAGGGTTAACTATGGCTACACCTTC. Translation: CASSQDRARVNYGYTF.

The chain has TRBV6-1 and TRBJ2-6; 7 bases are a match to TRBD1. The CDR3 contains 14 residues. With 7 bases clipped from V and 4 bases from J, the junction kept 4 bases outside the gene matches. Germline V CDR1 and CDR2: MNHNS, SASEGT. CDR3 in amino acids: CASNRGSGANVLTF. In nucleotides, the CDR3 is TGTGCCAGCAACAGGGGTTCGGGGGCCAACGTCCTGACTTTC.

V is TRBV6-4 and J is TRBJ1-2; D gene ambiguous. Looked up from germline, CDR1 is MRHNA and CDR2 is SNTAGT. The V end lost 2 bases, the J end lost 4 bases, and 17 bases lay between the germline ends. There are 16 residues in the CDR3. The CDR3 is CASSDPYSRAPYGYTF. The CDR3 DNA follows: TGTGCCAGCAGTGACCCATACAGCCGGGCCCCCTATGGCTACACCTTC.